Detailed here is one T cell receptor beta chain. The specificity of this receptor is unknown. The sample holds no much larger clone one base away, and base qualities are not on file. The junction carries 8 bases between V and J, which are trimmed by 3 bases and 4 bases respectively. Sequences LNHDA (CDR1) and SQIVND (CDR2) are obtained from the germline V gene (reference sequence). The CDR3 spans 13 residues, from the cysteine through the phenylalanine. The read is trimmed to its CDR3 DNA, 39 bases read in frame from base 1. The sample comes from a study of blood T cell repertoires in COVID-19 (dated by TCRdb to the early 2020s). For context, the study as a whole: The collaborator samples originated in the United States, Italy and Spain and spanned the acute and convalescent phases of COVID-19. Where available, HLA class I and class II types were obtained from metadata supplied by the sample provider rather than from assay-based typing. A de-identified subject ID, COVID-19 status, age in years and sex were almost always included in the sample metadata. The samples were drawn from the first 160 participants of the ongoing ImmuneRACE study and from 950 to 1,500 subjects provided by 6 global collaborators. The prospective study material was composed of cDNA or gDNA derived from T cells, B-cell-depleted T cells, or PBMCs. Subjects who had been exposed to COVID-19, were actively infected with it, or had recovered from it provided the deeply sampled blood TCRbeta repertoires that made up the dataset. A freely available public database, intended as a resource for researchers studying the immune response to SARS-CoV-2, is where the repertoires were released. Overall results and qualifications from the work: The quantity of clinical and demographic metadata differed by source and by participant and was supplied without curation.

The immunoSEQ Assay, a bias-controlled multiplex PCR, was used to amplify TCRbeta CDR3 regions from genomic DNA. Processing in the source paper ran as follows. The number of nucleated cells in each sample was estimated from the amplification of reference gene primers within the assay. Sequence reads were collapsed and filtered to measure the absolute abundance of every unique TCRbeta CDR3 rearrangement. Productive Simpson clonality was computed per sample as the square root of Simpson's diversity index over productive rearrangements. TCRdb took over this immuneACCESS table, retaining in-frame rearrangements with V and J assigned. Such tables are incomplete; in checked studies, under half of the missing clones stem from an unresolved V gene, and the remainder is unexplained. V, J and clone size derive from that table, while D and trimming were established from the DNA sequence. This sample has about 350,000 clones in its table, and 87% of those were observed once. Around 3% of the sample comes from the top ten.

Participants in the prospective study were enrolled through a virtual design, were aged about 18 to 100 years, and lived in some 24 United States geographic areas. To assign participants to cohorts, the prospective study relied on clinical history that participants themselves reported in a screening survey and a study questionnaire. For ImmuneRACE Cohort 3, a participant was defined as recovered based on two consecutive negative NP/OP PCR tests, clearance by a healthcare professional, or resolution of symptoms. Mobile phlebotomists in the prospective study collected whole blood, serum and a nasopharyngeal or oropharyngeal swab from every participant. Additional blood draws and questionnaires over a 2-month period could optionally be provided by prospective study participants. Before DNA extraction, prospective study blood samples were shipped either frozen or at room temperature.

The V and J genes are TRBV19 and TRBJ2-3; TRBD1 might be the D gene, on 5 matching bases. The material sequenced was PBMCs or T cells enriched from blood (not recorded which). The TCR sequence derives from a woman younger than 45 who had recovered from COVID-19. CDR3 sequence: CASSIAGSDTQYF. The sequenced DNA: TGTGCCAGTAGTATCGCAGGGTCAGATACGCAGTATTTT.